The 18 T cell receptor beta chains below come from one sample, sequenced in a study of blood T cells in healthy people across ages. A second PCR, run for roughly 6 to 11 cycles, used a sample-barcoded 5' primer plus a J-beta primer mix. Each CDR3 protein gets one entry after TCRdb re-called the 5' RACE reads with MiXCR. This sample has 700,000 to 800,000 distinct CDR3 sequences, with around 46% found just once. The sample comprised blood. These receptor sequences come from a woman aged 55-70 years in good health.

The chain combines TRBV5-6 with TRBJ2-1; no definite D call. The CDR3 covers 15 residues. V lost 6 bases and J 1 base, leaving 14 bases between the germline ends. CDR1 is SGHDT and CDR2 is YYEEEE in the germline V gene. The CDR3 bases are TGTGCCAGCACGAGAGGCGTTTTATCCTACAATGAGCAGTTCTTC. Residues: CASTRGVLSYNEQFF.

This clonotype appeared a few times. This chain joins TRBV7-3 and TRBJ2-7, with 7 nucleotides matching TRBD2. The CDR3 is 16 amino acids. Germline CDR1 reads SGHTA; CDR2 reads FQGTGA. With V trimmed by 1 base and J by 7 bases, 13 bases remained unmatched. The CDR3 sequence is CASSLNYAGESGEQYF. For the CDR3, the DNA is TGTGCCAGCAGCTTAAACTACGCGGGAGAATCGGGAGAGCAGTACTTC.

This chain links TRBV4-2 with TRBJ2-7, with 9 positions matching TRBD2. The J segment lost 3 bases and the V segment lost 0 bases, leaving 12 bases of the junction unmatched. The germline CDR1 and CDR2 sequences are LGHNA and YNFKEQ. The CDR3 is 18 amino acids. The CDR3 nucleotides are TGTGCCAGCAGCCAAGAGGATGGAAGCGGGGGGTTCATCTACGAGCAGTACTTC. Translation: CASSQEDGSGGFIYEQYF.

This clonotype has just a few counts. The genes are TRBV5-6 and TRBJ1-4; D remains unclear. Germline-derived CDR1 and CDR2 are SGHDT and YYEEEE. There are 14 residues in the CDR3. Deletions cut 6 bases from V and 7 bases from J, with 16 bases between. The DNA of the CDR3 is TGTGCCAGCACCTCGGACCGACCGGGTGAAAAACTGTTTTTT. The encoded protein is CASTSDRPGEKLFF.

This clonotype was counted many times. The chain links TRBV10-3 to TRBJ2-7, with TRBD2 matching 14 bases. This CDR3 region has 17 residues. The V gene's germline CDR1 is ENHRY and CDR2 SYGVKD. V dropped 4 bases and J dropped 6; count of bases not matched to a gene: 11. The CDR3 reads CAISGGPTSGRASEQYF. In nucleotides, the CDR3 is TGTGCCATCAGTGGGGGGCCGACTAGCGGGAGGGCCTCCGAGCAGTACTTC.

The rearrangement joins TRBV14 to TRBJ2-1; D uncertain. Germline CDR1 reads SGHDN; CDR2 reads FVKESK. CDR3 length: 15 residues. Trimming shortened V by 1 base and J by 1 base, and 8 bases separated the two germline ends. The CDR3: CASSQGLRSYNEQFF. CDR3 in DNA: TGTGCCAGCAGCCAAGGGCTACGGTCCTACAATGAGCAGTTCTTC.

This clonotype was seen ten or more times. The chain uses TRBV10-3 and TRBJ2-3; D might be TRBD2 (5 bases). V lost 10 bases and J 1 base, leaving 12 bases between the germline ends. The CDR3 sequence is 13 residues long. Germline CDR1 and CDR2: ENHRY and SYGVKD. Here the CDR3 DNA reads TGTGCCACCAGAGACTACGGCACAGATACGCAGTATTTT. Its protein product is CATRDYGTDTQYF.

The CDR3 reads CASSLLSFGYGYTF. In DNA, the CDR3 is TGTGCCAGCAGTTTATTGAGTTTTGGCTATGGCTACACCTTC. The rearrangement links TRBV28 to TRBJ1-2; D is unclear. CDR3 length equals 14 residues. The germline V and J ends were trimmed by 1 base and 4 bases, with 10 bases remaining between them. Looked up from germline, CDR1 is MDHEN and CDR2 is SYDVKM.

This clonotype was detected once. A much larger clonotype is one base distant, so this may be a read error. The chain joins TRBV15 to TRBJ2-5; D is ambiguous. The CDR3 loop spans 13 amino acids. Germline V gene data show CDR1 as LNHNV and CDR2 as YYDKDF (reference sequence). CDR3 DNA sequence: TGTGCCACCAGCAGACCCCTCGAGGAGACCCGGTACTTC. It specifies CATSRPLEETRYF. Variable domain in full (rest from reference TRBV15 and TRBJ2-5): DAMVIQNPRYQVTQFGKPVTLSCSQTLNHNVMYWYQQKSSQAPKLLFHYYDKDFNNEADTPDNFQSRRPNTSFCFLDIRSPGLGDTAMYLCATSRPLEETRYFGPGTRLLVL.

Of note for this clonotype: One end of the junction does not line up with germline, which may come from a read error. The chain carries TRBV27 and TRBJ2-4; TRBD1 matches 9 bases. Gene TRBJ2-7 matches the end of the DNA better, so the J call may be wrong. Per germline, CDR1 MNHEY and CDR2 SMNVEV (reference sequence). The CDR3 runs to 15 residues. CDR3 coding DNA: TGTGCCAGCAAGAGGACAGGGGTCGTCTCCAACGAGCAGTACTTC. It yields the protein CASKRTGVVSNEQYF.

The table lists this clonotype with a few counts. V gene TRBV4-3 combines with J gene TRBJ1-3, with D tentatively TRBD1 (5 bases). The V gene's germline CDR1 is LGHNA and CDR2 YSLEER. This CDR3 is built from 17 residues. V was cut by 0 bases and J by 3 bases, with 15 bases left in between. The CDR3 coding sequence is TGCGCCAGCAGCCAAGATTCCGCAGGGTTGGTTGGAAACACCATATATTTT. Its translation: CASSQDSAGLVGNTIYF.

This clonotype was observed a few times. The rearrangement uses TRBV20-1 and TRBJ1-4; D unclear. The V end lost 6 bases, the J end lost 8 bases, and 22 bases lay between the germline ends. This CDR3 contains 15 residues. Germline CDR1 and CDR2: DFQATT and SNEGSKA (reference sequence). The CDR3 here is CSAAEMGSSYEKLFF. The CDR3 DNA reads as TGCAGTGCAGCAGAAATGGGGTCTTCCTACGAAAAACTGTTTTTT.

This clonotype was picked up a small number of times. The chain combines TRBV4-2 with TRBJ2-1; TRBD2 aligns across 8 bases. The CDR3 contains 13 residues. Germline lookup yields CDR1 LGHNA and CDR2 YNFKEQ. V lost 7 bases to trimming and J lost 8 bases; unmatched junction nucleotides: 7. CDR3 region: CASTPGGYDEQFF. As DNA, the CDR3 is TGTGCCAGCACCCCGGGGGGGTACGATGAGCAGTTCTTC.

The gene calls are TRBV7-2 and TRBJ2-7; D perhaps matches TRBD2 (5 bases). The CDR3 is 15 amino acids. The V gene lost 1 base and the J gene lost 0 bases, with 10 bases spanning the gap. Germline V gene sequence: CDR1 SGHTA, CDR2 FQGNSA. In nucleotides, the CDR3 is TGTGCCAGCAGCTTAGTTCCTAGCTTCTCCTACGAGCAGTACTTC. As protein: CASSLVPSFSYEQYF.

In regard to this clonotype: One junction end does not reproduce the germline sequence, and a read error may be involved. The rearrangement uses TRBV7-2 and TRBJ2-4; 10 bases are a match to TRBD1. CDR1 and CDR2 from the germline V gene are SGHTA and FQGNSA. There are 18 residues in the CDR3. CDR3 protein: CASSPDPGQGTLKSIQYF. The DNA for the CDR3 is TGTGCCAGCAGCCCCGACCCGGGACAGGGGACTCTCAAAAGCATTCAGTACTTC.

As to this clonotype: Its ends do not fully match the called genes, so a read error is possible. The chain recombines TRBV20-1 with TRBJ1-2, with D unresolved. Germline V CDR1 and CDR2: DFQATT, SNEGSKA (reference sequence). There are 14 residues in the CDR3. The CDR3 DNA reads TGCAGTGCTAGAAGGGAGCTAGACTATAGTGGCTGCACCTTC. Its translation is CSARRELDYSGCTF.

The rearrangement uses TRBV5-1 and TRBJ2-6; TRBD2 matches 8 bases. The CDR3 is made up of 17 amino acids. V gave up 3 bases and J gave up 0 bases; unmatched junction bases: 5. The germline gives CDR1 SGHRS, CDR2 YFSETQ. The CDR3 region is CASSSTSGSSGANVLTF. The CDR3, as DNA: TGCGCCAGCAGCTCTACTAGCGGAAGCTCTGGGGCCAACGTCCTGACTTTC. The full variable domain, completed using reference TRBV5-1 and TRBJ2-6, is KAGVTQTPRYLIKTRGQQVTLSCSPISGHRSVSWYQQTPGQGLQFLFEYFSETQRNKGNFPGRFSGRQFSNSRSEMNVSTLELGDSALYLCASSSTSGSSGANVLTFGAGSRLTVL.

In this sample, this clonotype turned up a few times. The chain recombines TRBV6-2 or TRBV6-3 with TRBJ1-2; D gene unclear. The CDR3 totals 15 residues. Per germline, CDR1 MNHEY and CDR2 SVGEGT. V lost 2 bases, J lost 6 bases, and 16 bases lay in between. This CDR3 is CASSYTPLETHGYTF. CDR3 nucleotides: TGTGCCAGCAGTTACACCCCCTTGGAAACCCATGGCTACACCTTC.